This TCR beta chain stems from a study of T cell repertoires in cytomegalovirus infection. Looking at the study overall: Both CMV infection and a matching HLA type were indicated by public TCR beta signatures.

MiXCR was run by TCRdb on the reads, yielding one entry per CDR3 protein. The profile shows about 280,000 distinct CDR3 sequences, roughly 21% of them singletons. Regarding this clonotype: Its antigen is unidentified.

V was clipped by 2 bases and J by 5 bases, with 12 bases between them. The CDR3 runs 14 residues. Germline lookup yields CDR1 SEHNR and CDR2 FQNEAQ (reference sequence). The chain is built from TRBV7-9 and TRBJ2-5; D perhaps matches TRBD2 (6 bases). The source material was cultured PBMCs, sampled from culture after CMV antigen stimulation. The source of this sequence is a human donor in good health (CMV status not recorded). Some clones in this sample may be carry-over from other donors' samples. The CDR3 region has the DNA TGTGCCAGCAGCTTAACCGGGAGCGGGGAGACCCAGTACTTC. Translation: CASSLTGSGETQYF.